This TCR beta chain originates from a study of T-cell memory formation after mild COVID-19. About the research overall: Each donor largely had its own TCR clusters.

CDR3 length equals 14 residues. Trimming removed 4 bases from V and 4 bases from J; junction bases left unmatched: 4. Looked up from germline, CDR1 is SGHDT and CDR2 is YYEEEE. Concerning this clonotype itself: Antigen unknown.

Amplification by 5'RACE using constant-segment primers produced TCR alpha and TCR beta cDNA libraries that carried sample barcodes and UMIs. TCRdb re-analysed the 5' RACE reads in MiXCR, keeping a single row per CDR3 protein. The sample has a few hundred thousand distinct CDR3 sequences, roughly 18% seen once; the top ten hold under 30%. General observations from the study: Researchers found some responding clones in pre-infection memory, a sign that cross-reactive memory joined. Clones contracting over day 15 to 85 were CD4/CD8 balanced, with later expanders leaning CD4+.

The sequenced material came from PBMCs or a T cell subset sorted from them (not recorded which). This clonotype was sampled from a man aged 18 to 35 who had mild COVID-19 (a few samples of this study predate the infection). Cell type and time point are not known. The chain combines TRBV5-6 with TRBJ1-2; TRBD1 matches 10 bases. The CDR3 spells CASSDRGLGYGYTF. The CDR3 DNA sequence: TGTGCCAGCAGCGACAGGGGGCTGGGCTATGGCTACACCTTC.